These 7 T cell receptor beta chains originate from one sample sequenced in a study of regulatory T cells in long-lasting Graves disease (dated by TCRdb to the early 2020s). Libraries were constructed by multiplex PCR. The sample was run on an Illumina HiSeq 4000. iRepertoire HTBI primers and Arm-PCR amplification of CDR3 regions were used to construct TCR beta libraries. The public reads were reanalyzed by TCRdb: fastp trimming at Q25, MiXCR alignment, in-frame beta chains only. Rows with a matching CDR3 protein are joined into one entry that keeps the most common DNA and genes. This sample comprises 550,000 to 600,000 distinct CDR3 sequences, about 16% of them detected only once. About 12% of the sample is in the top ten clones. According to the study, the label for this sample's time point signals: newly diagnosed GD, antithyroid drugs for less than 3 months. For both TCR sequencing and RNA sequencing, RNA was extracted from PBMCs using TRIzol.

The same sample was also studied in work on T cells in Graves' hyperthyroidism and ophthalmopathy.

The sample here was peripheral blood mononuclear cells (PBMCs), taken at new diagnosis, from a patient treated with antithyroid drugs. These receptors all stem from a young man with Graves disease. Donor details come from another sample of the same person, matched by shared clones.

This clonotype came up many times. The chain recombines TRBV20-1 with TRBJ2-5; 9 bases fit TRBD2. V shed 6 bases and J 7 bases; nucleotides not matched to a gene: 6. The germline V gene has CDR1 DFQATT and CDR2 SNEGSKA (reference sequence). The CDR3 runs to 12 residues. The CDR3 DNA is TGCAGTGCCCCTAGCGGGATCGGGACCCAGTACTTC. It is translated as CSAPSGIGTQYF.

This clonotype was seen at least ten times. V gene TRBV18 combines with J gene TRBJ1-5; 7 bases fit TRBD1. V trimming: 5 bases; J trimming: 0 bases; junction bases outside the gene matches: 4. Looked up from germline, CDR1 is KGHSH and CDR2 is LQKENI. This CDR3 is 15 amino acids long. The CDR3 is CASSGQGVSNQPQHF. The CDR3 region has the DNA TGTGCCAGCTCAGGGCAGGGGGTTAGCAATCAGCCCCAGCATTTT. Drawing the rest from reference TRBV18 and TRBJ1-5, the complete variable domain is NAGVMQNPRHLVRRRGQEARLRCSPMKGHSHVYWYRQLPEEGLKFMVYLQKENIIDESGMPKERFSAEFPKEGPSILRIQQVVRGDSAAYFCASSGQGVSNQPQHFGDGTRLSIL.

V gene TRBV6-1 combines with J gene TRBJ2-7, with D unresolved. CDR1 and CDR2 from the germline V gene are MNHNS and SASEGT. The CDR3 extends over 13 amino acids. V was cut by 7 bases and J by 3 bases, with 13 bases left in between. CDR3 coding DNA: TGTGCCAGCATCGGGCCCCTGATCTACGAGCAGTACTTC. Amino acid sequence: CASIGPLIYEQYF.

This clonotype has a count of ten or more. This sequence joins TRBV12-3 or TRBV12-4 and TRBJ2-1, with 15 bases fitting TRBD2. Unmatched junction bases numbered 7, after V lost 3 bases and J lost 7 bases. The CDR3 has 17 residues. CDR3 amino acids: CASSFGTSGRRGNEQFF. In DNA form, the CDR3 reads TGTGCCAGCAGTTTCGGGACTAGCGGGAGGCGGGGGAATGAGCAGTTCTTC.

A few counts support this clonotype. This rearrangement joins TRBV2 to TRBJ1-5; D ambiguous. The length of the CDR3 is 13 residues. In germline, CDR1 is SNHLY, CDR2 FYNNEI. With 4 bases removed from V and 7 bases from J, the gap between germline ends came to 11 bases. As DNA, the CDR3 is TGTGCCAGCAGTGTAAGCCTGGCGCAGCCCCAGCATTTT. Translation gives CASSVSLAQPQHF.

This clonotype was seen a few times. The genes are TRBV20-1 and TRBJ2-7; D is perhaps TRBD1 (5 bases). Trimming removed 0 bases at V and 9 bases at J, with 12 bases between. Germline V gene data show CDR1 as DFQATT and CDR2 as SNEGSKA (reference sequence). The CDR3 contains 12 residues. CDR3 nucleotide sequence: TGCAGTGCTAGAGATCCTAGTACAGGGCAGTACTTC. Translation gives CSARDPSTGQYF.

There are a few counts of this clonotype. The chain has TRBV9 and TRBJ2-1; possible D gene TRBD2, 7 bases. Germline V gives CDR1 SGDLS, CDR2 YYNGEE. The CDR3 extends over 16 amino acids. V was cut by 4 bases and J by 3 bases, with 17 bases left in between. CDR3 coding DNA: TGTGCCAGCAGCCCCCTGGGGGCTAGCGGCTACAATGAGCAGTTCTTC. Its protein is CASSPLGASGYNEQFF.